These 4 T cell receptor beta chains share one sample of origin, sequenced in a study of OX40 agonist ivuxolimab in advanced cancers. Generated by immunoSEQ multiplex PCR, the TCRdb table keeps only in-frame clones and is missing some. This sample has some 64,000 clones; under 90% occur once, and the top ten carry less than 0.6%. Sequencing was performed on CD4+ or CD8+ T cells sorted from blood, taken in a trial of the OX40 agonist ivuxolimab. The source of these receptors is an adult with an advanced solid tumor such as melanoma, head and neck, liver or kidney cancer.

This clone has only a few counts. The chain has TRBV30 and TRBJ2-5, with TRBD2 matching 10 bases. CDR1 is GTSNPN, CDR2 SVGIG, per germline (reference sequence). V trimming: 3 bases; J trimming: 1 base; junction bases outside the gene matches: 5. CDR3 length equals 15 residues. The CDR3 DNA follows: TGTGCCTGGAGCCCCGGGACTAGCGCCCAAGAGACCCAGTACTTC. Protein sequence: CAWSPGTSAQETQYF. Looking up the rest from reference TRBV30 and TRBJ2-5 gives the full variable domain: SQTIHQWPATLVQPVGSPLSLECTVEGTSNPNLYWYRQAAGRGLQLLFYSVGIGQISSEVPQNLSASRPQDRQFILSSKKLLLSDSGFYLCAWSPGTSAQETQYFGPGTRLLVL.

The chain links TRBV30 to TRBJ2-7, with unresolved D. The V gene lost 4 bases and the J gene lost 1 base, with 14 bases spanning the gap. The CDR3 has 14 residues. Germline loops: CDR1 GTSNPN, CDR2 SVGIG (reference sequence). CDR3 residues: CAWKLASGSYEQYF. Here the CDR3 DNA reads TGTGCCTGGAAACTGGCTAGTGGGTCCTACGAGCAGTACTTC.

The chain carries TRBV4-2 and TRBJ2-3, with TRBD2 matching 11 bases. CDR1 and CDR2 (germline): LGHNA, YNFKEQ. Germline trimming cut 1 base from V and 0 bases from J; bases unmatched to any gene: 0. The CDR3 loop spans 16 amino acids. The CDR3 DNA reads as TGTGCCAGCAGCCAAGGGACTAGCGGGAGCACAGATACGCAGTATTTT. It codes for CASSQGTSGSTDTQYF.

This clone was recorded once. The V call is TRBV23-1, the J call TRBJ1-5; D is ambiguous. TRBV23-1 is assigned to the ORF class and has an uncertain function. The CDR3 has 13 residues. V lost 4 bases and J 1 base, leaving 5 bases between the germline ends. The CDR3 loop is CASSLFSNQPQHF. CDR3 nucleotide sequence: TGCGCCAGCAGTCTGTTCAGCAATCAGCCCCAGCATTTT.